This T cell receptor (beta chain) was obtained from a study of blood T cell repertoires in COVID-19. There are 16 residues in the CDR3. V was pared by 3 bases and J by 3 bases, with 12 bases of the junction left unmatched. Per germline, CDR1 DFQATT and CDR2 SNEGSKA (reference sequence). Enrolled through a virtual design, the participants were between roughly 18 and 90 years of age and came from about two dozen US areas. Participants reported their clinical history, and cohort assignment relied on those reports. Repertoires were generated with immunoSEQ multiplex PCR, while TCRdb's copy carries only in-frame clones and drops some. The sample holds roughly 520,000 clones, 85% to 90% seen once.

Material for sequencing was PBMCs or T cells enriched from blood (not recorded which). The clonotype originates from a woman in her 40s who had recovered from COVID-19. The chain links TRBV20-1 to TRBJ2-7; 9 bases match TRBD2. The CDR3 coding sequence is TGCAGTGCTAGTACCCTTATAGCGGGAGTTAGCTACGAGCAGTACTTC. Encoded protein: CSASTLIAGVSYEQYF.